This record looks at one T cell receptor (beta chain) sequence and its context. Antigen: not known. The sample is drawn from a study of T-cell reconstitution after alpha-beta-depleted transplantation in children. Overall study results and limits: Some patients' high day-60 TCRbeta diversity was attributed to recipient cells surviving conditioning.

During its preparation, the TCRbeta library received unique molecular identifiers. TCRdb fed the PCR reads into MiXCR, producing one record per CDR3 protein. This sample carries around 500,000 distinct CDR3 sequences, roughly 24% of them seen once, and the ten largest clones take roughly 15%. This CDR3 has 15 amino acids. Trimming removed 4 bases from V and 11 bases from J, with 23 bases in between. Germline lookup yields CDR1 LGHNA and CDR2 YSLEER. This receptor was obtained from a boy under three years old who had a stem cell transplant for acute myeloid leukemia, so the T cells may come from the graft donor. The source material was PBMCs, mostly from graft donor cells, sampled 360 days after TCRalphabeta/CD19-depleted stem cell transplant. The chain links TRBV4-3 to TRBJ1-1, with D maybe TRBD1 (5 bases). DNA of the CDR3: TGCGCCAGCAGCCCAAAGCCGGGGACCACCATAGGGGCTTTCTTT. As protein: CASSPKPGTTIGAFF.